This TCR beta chain was profiled in a study of cytomegalovirus exposure and HLA in healthy donors. Concerning this clone itself: The antigen remains undetermined.

Germline V gene lookup returns CDR1 SEHNR and CDR2 FQNEAQ (reference sequence). The V end was cut by 5 bases, the J end by 1 base, with 15 bases between. The CDR3 sequence is 15 residues long. Study-wide points: Follow-up analysis seemed to connect common viral pathogens with several of the most significant clusters identified. The likely explanation for a cluster of highly shared sequence variants was sequencing artifact. For cytomegalovirus status, the classifier reportedly gave diagnoses with high specificity and sensitivity. Solely CMV serostatus was available to characterize immune exposure.

The PCR ran on 60 Vbeta and 13 Jbeta primers. TCRdb's copy holds only in-frame clones and misses some; the assay was immunoSEQ multiplex PCR. The sample contains around 180,000 clones, roughly 70% of which appear only once. This sequence originates from a girl aged 5-17 years in good health and CMV-seronegative. The chain joins TRBV7-9 to TRBJ2-7; tentatively, D is TRBD1 (5 bases). The sequenced sample consisted of PBMCs. The CDR3 spells CASSPVAGLSYEQYF. The CDR3 DNA reads TGTGCCAGCAGCCCGGTGGCAGGGCTTTCCTACGAGCAGTACTTC.